This TCR beta chain emerged from a study of cytomegalovirus exposure and HLA in healthy donors. General study points: Some public TCRs appeared in many individuals, while most sequences were rare.

Turning to this clone: Its antigen remains unidentified.

60 Vbeta and 13 Jbeta primers were used in PCR. This table comes from immunoSEQ multiplex PCR, and its TCRdb copy is limited to in-frame clones, with some not included. Seen in this sample are about 200,000 clones; the ten most common clones hold approximately 0.98%. The source is a woman aged 25 to 39 in good health and CMV-seropositive. Sequences were obtained from PBMCs.

CDR3 bases: TGTGCCAGCAGGACAGGGCCCTCTTTAAACACCATATATTTT. It yields the protein CASRTGPSLNTIYF. The chain links TRBV7-9 to TRBJ1-3; 7 nucleotides agree with TRBD1. This CDR3 is built from 14 residues. Germline V gene sequence: CDR1 SEHNR, CDR2 FQNEAQ (reference sequence). V shed 6 bases and J 6 bases; nucleotides not matched to a gene: 8.